This passage covers 18 T cell receptor beta chains from one sample sequenced in a study of breast tumors, draining lymph nodes, adjacent tissues. Axillary draining lymph nodes of breast cancer patients supplied the node samples. TCRdb analysed the multiplex PCR reads with MiXCR anew, one entry per CDR3 protein. The table shows fewer than 250,000 distinct CDR3 sequences, with less than 40% occurring only once. The sequenced material came from axillary lymph node tissue. The receptors come from a female donor with breast cancer. Some clones in this sample may be carry-over from other donors' samples.

This clonotype has a count of ten or more. J is TRBJ1-5 and V is TRBV2; 9 nucleotides align to TRBD1. Trimming took 5 bases from V and 6 from J; bases not matched to a gene: 8. Germline V gene sequence: CDR1 SNHLY, CDR2 FYNNEI. CDR3 size: 15 residues. The CDR3 coding sequence is TGTGCCAGCAGTCCTCAGACAGGGGGAGGTCAGCCCCAGCATTTT. Translated: CASSPQTGGGQPQHF.

This clonotype has at least ten counts. This chain links TRBV20-1 with TRBJ2-2; D is undetermined. The CDR3 is 15 residues long. Germline V gene sequence: CDR1 DFQATT, CDR2 SNEGSKA (reference sequence). Between the trimmed V and J ends, which lost 1 base and 4 bases, there was a span of 13 bases. CDR3 in amino acids: CSARARLASTGELFF. The CDR3 coding sequence is TGCAGTGCTAGAGCTCGACTCGCTTCCACCGGGGAGCTGTTTTTT.

This clonotype has a count of ten or more. The V gene is TRBV12-3 or TRBV12-4, the J gene TRBJ2-3, with D perhaps TRBD2 (5 bases). V was shortened by 7 bases and J by 0 bases, with 17 bases between the two germline ends. This CDR3 contains 16 residues. CDR3 residues: CASTPLMGGSTDTQYF. CDR3 bases: TGTGCCAGCACCCCCCTTATGGGCGGGAGCACAGATACGCAGTATTTT.

This clonotype has at least ten counts. The J gene is TRBJ1-5, the V gene TRBV20-1; 10 bases align to TRBD1. V dropped 0 bases and J dropped 7; count of bases not matched to a gene: 9. Germline V lookup: CDR1 DFQATT, CDR2 SNEGSKA (reference sequence). CDR3 length: 16 amino acids. This CDR3 is CSAREGTGAWGQPQHF. The CDR3, as DNA: TGCAGTGCTAGAGAGGGGACAGGGGCTTGGGGACAGCCCCAGCATTTT.

The chain recombines TRBV20-1 with TRBJ2-1; TRBD1 might be the D (6 bases). The CDR3 length is 15 residues. Germline CDR1 reads DFQATT; CDR2 reads SNEGSKA (reference sequence). Trimming removed 3 bases from V and 15 bases from J, with 27 bases in between. The CDR3 region has the DNA TGCAGTGCTAGGAGGACAAGGGGGTTGGCTGAAGGGGTGTTCTTC. This encodes CSARRTRGLAEGVFF.

This clonotype came up many times. The chain joins TRBV12-3 or TRBV12-4 to TRBJ2-1; the D gene could be TRBD1 or TRBD2 (7 bases each). The CDR3 is 17 residues long. Trimming stripped 6 bases from V and 3 bases from J, with 21 bases between. The DNA for the CDR3 is TGTGCCAGCAGCCCGCCAGGGGGGACGGGGGGCTACAATGAGCAGTTCTTC. Amino acids: CASSPPGGTGGYNEQFF.

This clonotype was observed at least ten times. The rearrangement uses TRBV6-2 or TRBV6-3 and TRBJ2-5; tentatively, D is TRBD1 or TRBD2 (5 bases each). This CDR3 contains 15 residues. The ends were cut back, 6 bases at V and 5 bases at J, with 19 bases in the middle. Germline V CDR1 and CDR2: MNHEY, SVGEGT. This chain's CDR3 is CASRSLGTAGETQYF. The CDR3 DNA reads as TGTGCCAGCAGATCCCTGGGGACGGCCGGGGAGACCCAGTACTTC.

Note on this clonotype: A much larger clone lies a single base off, so this may be a read error. The genes are TRBV7-2 and TRBJ2-1; possible D gene TRBD2, 5 bases. This CDR3 comprises 15 residues. Germline CDR1 SGHTA, CDR2 FQGNSA. The CDR3 nucleotides read TGTGCCAGCAGCCCCGGACTTTTCTCCTACAATGAGCAGCTCTTC. Translated: CASSPGLFSYNEQLF. Full variable domain (rest looked up from reference TRBV7-2 and TRBJ2-1): GAGVSQSPSNKVTEKGKDVELRCDPISGHTALYWYRQSLGQGLEFLIYFQGNSAPDKSGLPSDRFSAERTGGSVSTLTIQRTQQEDSAVYLCASSPGLFSYNEQLFGPGTRLTVL.

With regard to this clonotype: Germline is not matched at one junction end, which may reflect a read error. The chain couples TRBV7-9 to TRBJ2-7, with D perhaps matching TRBD2 (6 bases). The CDR3 is 15 amino acids. The germline CDR1 and CDR2 sequences are SEHNR and FQNEAQ (reference sequence). CDR3 nucleotide sequence: TGTGCCAGCAGCTTGGCCGGAGATTTGGACTACGAGCAGCACTTC. Its translation is CASSLAGDLDYEQHF.

The V gene is TRBV20-1, the J gene TRBJ1-6; D not certain. Germline CDR1 reads DFQATT; CDR2 reads SNEGSKA (reference sequence). Trimming stripped 2 bases from V and 19 bases from J, with 6 bases between. This CDR3 comprises 8 residues. The CDR3 reads CSARPLHF. DNA for the CDR3: TGCAGTGCTAGACCACTTCACTTT.

This clonotype was detected ten times or more. The chain has TRBV6-2 or TRBV6-3 and TRBJ1-3; D gene unclear. In germline, CDR1 is MNHEY, CDR2 SVGEGT. The CDR3 has 18 residues. V was shortened by 0 bases and J by 0 bases, with 15 bases between the two germline ends. The CDR3: CASSYSRAGGSSGNTIYF. The CDR3 DNA reads as TGTGCCAGCAGTTACTCGAGGGCGGGCGGCAGCTCTGGAAACACCATATATTTT.

This clonotype has just a few counts. V gene TRBV28 combines with J gene TRBJ2-1, with 12 bases lining up with TRBD2. The germline gives CDR1 MDHEN, CDR2 SYDVKM. This CDR3 region has 13 residues. J was trimmed by 14 bases and V by 6 bases; bases with no gene match: 8. CDR3 protein: CASSPSPSGREFF. The CDR3 nucleotides are TGTGCCAGCAGCCCCTCCCCTAGCGGGAGGGAGTTCTTC.

This clonotype was seen many times. The chain links TRBV20-1 to TRBJ2-7; D is ambiguous. Trimming shortened V by 3 bases and J by 0 bases, and 6 bases separated the two germline ends. CDR3 length equals 12 residues. The germline V gene encodes CDR1 DFQATT and CDR2 SNEGSKA (reference sequence). CDR3 bases: TGCAGTGCTAGTTTCATCTCCTACGAGCAGTACTTC. Translated: CSASFISYEQYF.

The chain is built from TRBV6-5 and TRBJ2-6; D is possibly TRBD1 or TRBD2 (5 bases each). Deletions cut 6 bases from V and 0 bases from J, with 9 bases between. CDR1 is MNHEY and CDR2 is SVGAGI in the germline V gene. CDR3 size: 15 residues. Here the CDR3 reads CASSKGTSGANVLTF. CDR3 in DNA: TGTGCCAGCAGCAAAGGGACCTCTGGGGCCAACGTCCTGACTTTC.

The table lists this clonotype with many counts. V and J are TRBV11-3 and TRBJ2-3, with a weak D call TRBD1 (5 bases). Germline CDR1 reads SGHNT; CDR2 reads YENEEA. V lost 6 bases and J lost 2, with 15 bases in between. This CDR3 comprises 15 residues. Written as DNA, the CDR3 is TGTGCCAGCAGATTCGAAGGACAAACCACAGATACGCAGTATTTT. It specifies CASRFEGQTTDTQYF.

As to this clonotype: The germline gene is not matched at one end of the junction; a read error may be the cause. The chain recombines TRBV5-5 with TRBJ2-7; D not certain. Germline V gene data show CDR1 as SGHKS and CDR2 as YYEKEE (reference sequence). The CDR3 covers 11 residues. The CDR3 spells CASSGILGSHF. The CDR3 coding sequence is TGTGCCAGCAGCGGAATTCTGGGATCGCACTTC.

The V call is TRBV20-1, the J call TRBJ2-3; perhaps D is TRBD1 or TRBD2 (7 bases each). With 2 bases removed from V and 11 bases from J, the gap between germline ends came to 17 bases. Germline V gene data show CDR1 as DFQATT and CDR2 as SNEGSKA (reference sequence). This CDR3 is 13 amino acids long. CDR3 in DNA: TGCAGTGCTAGATCGGACAGGACTAGGGAGCAGTATTTT. Its protein product is CSARSDRTREQYF.

The chain couples TRBV12-3 or TRBV12-4 to TRBJ2-5; D may be TRBD1 (6 bases). The CDR3 runs to 16 residues. Between the trimmed V and J ends, which lost 3 bases and 2 bases, there was a span of 16 bases. The CDR3 coding sequence is TGTGCCAGCAGTTTGGGACACCAAACCCAACAAGAGACCCAGTACTTC. This codes for CASSLGHQTQQETQYF.